What follows describes a single T cell receptor beta chain. Its antigen is unidentified. The sample belongs to a study of beta chain features in type 1 diabetes. Expressed TCRB transcripts got sequenced, as all isolated RNA was reverse transcribed. Produced via immunoSEQ multiplex PCR; TCRdb's table is partial and in-frame only. The sample shows about 260,000 clones, just over 20% of them seen only once. Study-wide points: A moderate, significant TCRB CDR3 shortening appeared in type 1 diabetes across four CD4+ subsets.

With V trimmed by 4 bases and J by 7 bases, 9 bases remained unmatched. Germline CDR1 is SGHTA and CDR2 is FQGNSA. The CDR3 consists of 14 residues. Sequenced material: naive CD4+ T cells from blood. This receptor was obtained from a woman between 40 and 55 years old with type 1 diabetes. The chain carries TRBV7-2 and TRBJ1-2, with 7 bases fitting TRBD1. The CDR3 loop reads CASSSLRDRGGYTF. CDR3 sequence (DNA): TGTGCCAGCAGCTCCCTCCGGGACAGAGGTGGCTACACCTTC.